A selection of T cell receptor beta chains follows, all from one sample in a study of CXCR3-negative and CXCR3-positive naive CD8 T cells. TCRdb reprocessed the 5' RACE reads; each CDR3 protein has one entry and no DNA is given. The sample totals some 140,000 distinct CDR3 sequences. Sequenced input: naive CXCR3+ CD8+ T cells from blood. The receptors come from a human donor in good health. Some clones in this sample may be carry-over from other donors' samples. Each CDR3 is given with its conserved first and last residue.

j_gene | v_gene | CDR3aa
TRBJ2-1 | TRBV7-9 | CASSLIGGYEQFF
TRBJ2-1 | TRBV7-9 | CASSSRTSGLTYNEQFF
TRBJ2-4 | TRBV20-1 | CSARCEGGTVGIQYF
TRBJ2-7 | TRBV2 | CASSEEGSSYEQYF
TRBJ2-5 | TRBV13 | CASSRDPPLQETQYF
TRBJ2-5 | TRBV28 | CASTPGVETQYF
TRBJ2-2 | TRBV12-3/TRBV12-4 | CASSSTNTGELFF
TRBJ2-7 | TRBV4-1 | CASSQDVLAGVSYEQYF
TRBJ1-5 | TRBV7-9 | CASSLDAEEDRAGRQPQHF
TRBJ2-1 | TRBV28 | CASKGLAGDNEQFF
TRBJ2-1 | TRBV4-3 | CASSQVRGAGYDNEQFF
TRBJ2-5 | TRBV7-9 | CASSLGTGEGETQYF
TRBJ2-3 | TRBV23-1 | CASSQQGPPNTQYF
TRBJ2-7 | TRBV29-1 | CSVENLAGADEQYF
TRBJ2-5 | TRBV27 | CASSQSETQYF
TRBJ2-7 | TRBV29-1 | CSVDTGGEQYF
TRBJ2-1 | TRBV7-3 | CASSLTQVGRNEQFF
TRBJ2-3 | TRBV5-5 | CASSHGTSSTDTQYF
TRBJ2-7 | TRBV6-5 | CASSYSLLPGKGEQYF
TRBJ2-1 | TRBV15 | CATSRDQVREGYNEQFF
TRBJ1-2 | TRBV5-1 | CASSLSGDTYGYTF
TRBJ2-7 | TRBV6-5 | CASSLRVSLYEQYF
TRBJ1-2 | TRBV16 | CATSHQGEYGYTF
TRBJ2-7 | TRBV29-1 | CSVRTRDGTYEQYF
TRBJ2-7 | TRBV3-1 | CASSQYRGDYEQYF
TRBJ2-7 | TRBV19 | CASSIGWTPTYEQYF
TRBJ2-1 | TRBV9 | CASSVAGTGSNEQFF
TRBJ2-7 | TRBV9 | CSSSPHPGLSSYEQYF
TRBJ1-6 | TRBV27 | CASRAGGLNSPLHF
TRBJ2-1 | TRBV11-2 | CASSSRTGGVNEQFF
TRBJ1-2 | TRBV13 | CASSLGLQGGDGYTF
TRBJ2-7 | TRBV18 | CASSPPSAGFGYEQYF
TRBJ1-2 | TRBV7-6 | CASSSTVNYGYTF
TRBJ1-1 | TRBV5-1 | CASSSTGVRGNTEAFF
TRBJ2-1 | TRBV5-1 | CASSLVGSGDEQFF
TRBJ2-3 | TRBV28 | CASSLLPGFNGDTQYF
TRBJ2-1 | TRBV7-9 | CASSFGGSDEQFF
TRBJ1-5 | TRBV6-5 | CASSYAGDQPQHF
TRBJ2-7 | TRBV29-1 | CSVVPSGSYEQYF
TRBJ2-1 | TRBV6-2/TRBV6-3 | CASSYGGRYNEQFF
TRBJ2-1 | TRBV3-1 | CASSQGPGSANNEQFF